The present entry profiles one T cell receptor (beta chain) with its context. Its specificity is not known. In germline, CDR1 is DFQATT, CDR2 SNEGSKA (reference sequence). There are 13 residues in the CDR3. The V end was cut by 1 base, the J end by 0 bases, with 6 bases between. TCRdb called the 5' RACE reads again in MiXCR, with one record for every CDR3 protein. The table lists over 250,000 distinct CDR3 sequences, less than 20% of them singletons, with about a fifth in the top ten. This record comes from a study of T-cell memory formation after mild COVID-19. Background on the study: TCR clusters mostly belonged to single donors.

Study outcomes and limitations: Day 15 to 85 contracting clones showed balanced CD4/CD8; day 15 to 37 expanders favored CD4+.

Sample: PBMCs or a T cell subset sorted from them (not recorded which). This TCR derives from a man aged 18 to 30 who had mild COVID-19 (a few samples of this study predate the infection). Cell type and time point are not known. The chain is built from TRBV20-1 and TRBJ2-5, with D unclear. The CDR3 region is CSARVAYQETQYF. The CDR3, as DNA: TGCAGTGCTAGAGTCGCGTACCAAGAGACCCAGTACTTC.